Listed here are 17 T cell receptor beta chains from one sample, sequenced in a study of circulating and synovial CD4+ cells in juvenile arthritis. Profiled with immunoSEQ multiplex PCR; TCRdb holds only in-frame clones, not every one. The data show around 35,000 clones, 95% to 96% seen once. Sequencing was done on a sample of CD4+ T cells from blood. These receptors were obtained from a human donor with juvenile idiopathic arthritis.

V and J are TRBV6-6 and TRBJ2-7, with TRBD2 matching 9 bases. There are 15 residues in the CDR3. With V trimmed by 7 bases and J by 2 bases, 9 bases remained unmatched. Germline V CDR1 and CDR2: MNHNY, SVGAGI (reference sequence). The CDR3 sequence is CASTNSGGTAYEQYF. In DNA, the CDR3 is TGTGCCAGCACTAACAGCGGGGGGACGGCCTACGAGCAGTACTTC.

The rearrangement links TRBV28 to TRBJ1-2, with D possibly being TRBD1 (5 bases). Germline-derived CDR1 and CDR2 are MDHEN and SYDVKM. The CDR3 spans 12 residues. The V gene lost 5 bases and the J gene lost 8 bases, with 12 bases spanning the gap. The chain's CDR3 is CASSGGKRGYTF. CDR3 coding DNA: TGTGCCAGCAGTGGGGGGAAGAGGGGCTACACCTTC.

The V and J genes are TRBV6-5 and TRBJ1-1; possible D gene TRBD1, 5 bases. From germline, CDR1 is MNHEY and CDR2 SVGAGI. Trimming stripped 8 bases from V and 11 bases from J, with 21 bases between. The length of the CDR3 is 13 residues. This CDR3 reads CASRSPSQGIAFF. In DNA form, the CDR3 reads TGTGCCAGCCGCTCTCCGAGTCAGGGTATCGCTTTCTTT.

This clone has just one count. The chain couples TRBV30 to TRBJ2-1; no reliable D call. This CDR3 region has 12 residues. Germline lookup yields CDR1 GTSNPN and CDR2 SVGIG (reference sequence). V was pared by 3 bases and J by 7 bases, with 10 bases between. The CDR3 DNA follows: TGTGCCTGGAGCGCCTATACTAATGAGCAGTTCTTC. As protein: CAWSAYTNEQFF.

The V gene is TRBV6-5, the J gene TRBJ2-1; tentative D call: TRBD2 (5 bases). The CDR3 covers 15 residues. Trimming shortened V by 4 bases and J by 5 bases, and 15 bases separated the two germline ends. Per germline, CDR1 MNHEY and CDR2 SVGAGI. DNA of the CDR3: TGTGCCAGCAGTTTCCTATCGGGGAGTCACAATGAGCAGTTCTTC. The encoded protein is CASSFLSGSHNEQFF.

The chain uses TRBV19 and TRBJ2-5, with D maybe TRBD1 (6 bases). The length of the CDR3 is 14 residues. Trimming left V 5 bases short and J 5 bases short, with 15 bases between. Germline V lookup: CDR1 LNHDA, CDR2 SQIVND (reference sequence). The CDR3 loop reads CASSPRAGEETQYF. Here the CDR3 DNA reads TGTGCCAGTAGTCCCCGTGCAGGGGAGGAGACCCAGTACTTC. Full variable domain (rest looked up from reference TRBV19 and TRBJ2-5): DGGITQSPKYLFRKEGQNVTLSCEQNLNHDAMYWYRQDPGQGLRLIYYSQIVNDFQKGDIAEGYSVSREKKESFPLTVTSAQKNPTAFYLCASSPRAGEETQYFGPGTRLLVL.

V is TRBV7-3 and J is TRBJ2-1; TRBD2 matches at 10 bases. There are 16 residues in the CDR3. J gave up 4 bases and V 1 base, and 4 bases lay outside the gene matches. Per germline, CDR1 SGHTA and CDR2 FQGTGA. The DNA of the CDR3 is TGTGCCAGCAGCTTAAAAAGCGGGGGGGCTTACAATGAGCAGTTCTTC. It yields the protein CASSLKSGGAYNEQFF.

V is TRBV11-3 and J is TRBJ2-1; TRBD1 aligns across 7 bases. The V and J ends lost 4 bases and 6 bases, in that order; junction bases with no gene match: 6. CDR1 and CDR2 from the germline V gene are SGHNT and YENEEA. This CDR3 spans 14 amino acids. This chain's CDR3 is CASSSWTGPNEQFF. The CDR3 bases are TGTGCCAGCAGCTCCTGGACAGGCCCCAATGAGCAGTTCTTC.

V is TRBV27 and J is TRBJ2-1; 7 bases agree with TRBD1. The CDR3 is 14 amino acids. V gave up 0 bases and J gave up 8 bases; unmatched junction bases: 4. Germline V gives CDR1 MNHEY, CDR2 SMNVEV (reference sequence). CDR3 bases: TGTGCCAGCAGTTTATCCAGACAGGGTTATGAGCAGTTCTTC. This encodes CASSLSRQGYEQFF.

Here the CDR3 reads CSVTGMGNEKLFF. In DNA form, the CDR3 reads TGCAGCGTTACAGGGATGGGGAATGAAAAACTGTTTTTT. V usage is TRBV29-1 and J usage is TRBJ1-4; D may be TRBD1 (6 bases). The germline CDR1 and CDR2 sequences are SQVTM and ANQGSEA. Trimming stripped 5 bases from V and 5 bases from J, with 12 bases between. The CDR3 is made up of 13 amino acids. The variable domain in full, with the rest retrieved from reference TRBV29-1 and TRBJ1-4, is SAVISQKPSRDICQRGTSLTIQCQVDSQVTMMFWYRQQPGQSLTLIATANQGSEATYESGFVIDKFPISRPNLTFSTLTVSNMSPEDSSIYLCSVTGMGNEKLFFGSGTQLSVL.

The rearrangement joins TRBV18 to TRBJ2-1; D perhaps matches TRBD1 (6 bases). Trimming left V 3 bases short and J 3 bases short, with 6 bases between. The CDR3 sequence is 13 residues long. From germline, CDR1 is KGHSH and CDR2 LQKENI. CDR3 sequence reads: CASSPTGYNEQFF. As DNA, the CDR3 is TGTGCCAGCTCACCGACAGGCTACAATGAGCAGTTCTTC.

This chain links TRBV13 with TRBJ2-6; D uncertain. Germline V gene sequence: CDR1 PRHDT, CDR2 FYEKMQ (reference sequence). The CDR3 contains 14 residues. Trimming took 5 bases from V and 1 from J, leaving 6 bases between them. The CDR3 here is CASSDNSGANVLTF. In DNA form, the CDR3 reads TGTGCCAGCAGCGACAATTCTGGGGCCAACGTCCTGACTTTC.

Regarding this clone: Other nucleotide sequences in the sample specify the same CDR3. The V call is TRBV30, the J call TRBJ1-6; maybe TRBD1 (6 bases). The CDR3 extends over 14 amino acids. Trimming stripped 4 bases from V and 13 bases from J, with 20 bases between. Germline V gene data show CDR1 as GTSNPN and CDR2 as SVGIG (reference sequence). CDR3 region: CAWITGKGGSPLHF. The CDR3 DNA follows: TGTGCCTGGATTACAGGGAAAGGAGGATCCCCCCTCCACTTT.

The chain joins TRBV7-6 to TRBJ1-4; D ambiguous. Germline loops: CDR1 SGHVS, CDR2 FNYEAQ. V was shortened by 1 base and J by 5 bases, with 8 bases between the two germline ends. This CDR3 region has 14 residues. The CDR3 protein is CASSLGAGNEKLFF. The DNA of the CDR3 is TGTGCCAGCAGCTTAGGTGCGGGGAATGAAAAACTGTTTTTT.

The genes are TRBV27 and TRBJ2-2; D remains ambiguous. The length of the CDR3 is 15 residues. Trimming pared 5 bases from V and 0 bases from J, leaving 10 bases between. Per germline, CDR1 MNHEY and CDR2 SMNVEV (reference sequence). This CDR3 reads CASSGRRTNTGELFF. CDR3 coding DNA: TGTGCCAGCAGTGGGCGCCGTACGAACACCGGGGAGCTGTTTTTT.

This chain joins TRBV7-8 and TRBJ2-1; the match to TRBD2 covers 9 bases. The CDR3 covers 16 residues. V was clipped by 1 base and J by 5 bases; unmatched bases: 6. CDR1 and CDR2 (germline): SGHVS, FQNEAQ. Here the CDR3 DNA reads TGTGCCAGCAGCTTAGGAGGCAGCGGGAGGCACAATGAGCAGTTCTTC. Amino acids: CASSLGGSGRHNEQFF.

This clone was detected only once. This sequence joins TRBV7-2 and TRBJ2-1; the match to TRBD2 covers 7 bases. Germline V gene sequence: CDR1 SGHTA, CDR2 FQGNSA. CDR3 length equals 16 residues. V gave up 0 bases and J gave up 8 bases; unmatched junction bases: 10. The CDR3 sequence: CASSLASGLTSYEQFF. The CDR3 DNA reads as TGTGCCAGCAGCTTAGCGAGCGGCTTGACTAGCTATGAGCAGTTCTTC. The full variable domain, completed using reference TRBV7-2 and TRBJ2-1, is GAGVSQSPSNKVTEKGKDVELRCDPISGHTALYWYRQSLGQGLEFLIYFQGNSAPDKSGLPSDRFSAERTGGSVSTLTIQRTQQEDSAVYLCASSLASGLTSYEQFFGPGTRLTVL.